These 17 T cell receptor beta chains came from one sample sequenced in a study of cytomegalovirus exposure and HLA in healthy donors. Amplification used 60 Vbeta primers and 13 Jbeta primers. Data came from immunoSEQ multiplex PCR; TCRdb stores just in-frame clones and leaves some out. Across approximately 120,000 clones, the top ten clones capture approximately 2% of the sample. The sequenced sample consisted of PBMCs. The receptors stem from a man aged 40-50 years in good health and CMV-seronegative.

As DNA, the CDR3 is TGTGCCAGCAGCCAAGATTGGGCAGACTACGAGCAGTACTTC. Translating it yields CASSQDWADYEQYF. This chain links TRBV4-2 with TRBJ2-7; D is unclear. V lost 0 bases to trimming and J lost 3 bases, with 9 bases between them. CDR3 length: 14 residues. Germline V gene data show CDR1 as LGHNA and CDR2 as YNFKEQ.

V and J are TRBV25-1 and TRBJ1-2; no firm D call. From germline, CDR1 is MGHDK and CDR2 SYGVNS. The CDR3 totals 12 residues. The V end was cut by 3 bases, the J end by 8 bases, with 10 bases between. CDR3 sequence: CASSDTAGGYTF. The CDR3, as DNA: TGTGCCAGCAGTGACACCGCGGGAGGCTACACCTTC.

This CDR3 reads CASSTLGREESSYNEQFF. CDR3 in DNA: TGTGCCAGTAGCACCTTGGGGCGGGAGGAAAGCTCCTACAATGAGCAGTTCTTC. The V call is TRBV19, the J call TRBJ2-1, with TRBD2 matching over 8 bases. CDR3 length equals 18 residues. Looked up from germline, CDR1 is LNHDA and CDR2 is SQIVND (reference sequence). Trimming at V came to 6 bases and at J to 0 bases, leaving 13 bases not matched to a gene. Based on the CDR3 plus reference TRBV19 and TRBJ2-1, the full variable domain is DGGITQSPKYLFRKEGQNVTLSCEQNLNHDAMYWYRQDPGQGLRLIYYSQIVNDFQKGDIAEGYSVSREKKESFPLTVTSAQKNPTAFYLCASSTLGREESSYNEQFFGPGTRLTVL.

CDR3 residues: CASSSQGGTGELFF. In DNA, the CDR3 is TGTGCCAGCAGCTCTCAGGGGGGTACCGGGGAGCTGTTTTTT. The genes are TRBV7-3 and TRBJ2-2, with D perhaps matching TRBD1 (7 bases). Trimming left V 4 bases short and J 5 bases short, with 11 bases between. Germline-derived CDR1 and CDR2 are SGHTA and FQGTGA. This CDR3 region has 14 residues.

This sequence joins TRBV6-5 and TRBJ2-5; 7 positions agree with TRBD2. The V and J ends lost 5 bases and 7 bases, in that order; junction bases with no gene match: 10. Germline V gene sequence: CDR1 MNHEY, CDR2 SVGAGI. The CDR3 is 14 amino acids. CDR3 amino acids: CASSGEGGGGTQYF. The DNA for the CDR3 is TGTGCCAGCAGTGGGGAGGGCGGTGGGGGGACCCAGTACTTC.

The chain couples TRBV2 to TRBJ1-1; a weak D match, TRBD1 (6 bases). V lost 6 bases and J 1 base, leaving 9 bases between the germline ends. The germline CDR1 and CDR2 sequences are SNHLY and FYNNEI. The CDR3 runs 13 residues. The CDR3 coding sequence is TGTGCCAGCAGGGACAGACGGAACACTGAAGCTTTCTTT. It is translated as CASRDRRNTEAFF.

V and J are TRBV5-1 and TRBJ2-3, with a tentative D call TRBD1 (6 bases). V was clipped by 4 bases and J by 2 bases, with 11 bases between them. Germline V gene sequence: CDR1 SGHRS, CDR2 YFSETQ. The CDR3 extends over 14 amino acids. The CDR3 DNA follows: TGCGCCAGCAGCACCACAGGGATCACAGATACGCAGTATTTT. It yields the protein CASSTTGITDTQYF.

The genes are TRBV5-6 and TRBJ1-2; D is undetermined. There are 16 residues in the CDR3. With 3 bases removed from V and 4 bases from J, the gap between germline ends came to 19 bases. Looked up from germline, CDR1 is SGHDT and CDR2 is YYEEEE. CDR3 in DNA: TGTGCCAGCAGCTCGGCAGCGATCCTACGGGGCTATGGCTACACCTTC. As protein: CASSSAAILRGYGYTF.

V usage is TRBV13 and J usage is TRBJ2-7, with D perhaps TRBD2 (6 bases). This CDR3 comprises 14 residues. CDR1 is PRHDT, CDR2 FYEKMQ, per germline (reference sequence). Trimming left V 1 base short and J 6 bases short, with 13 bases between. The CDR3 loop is CASSLARGITEQYF. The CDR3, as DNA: TGTGCCAGCAGCTTAGCTCGCGGGATCACCGAGCAGTACTTC. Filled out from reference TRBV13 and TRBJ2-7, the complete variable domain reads AAGVIQSPRHLIKEKRETATLKCYPIPRHDTVYWYQQGPGQDPQFLISFYEKMQSDKGSIPDRFSAQQFSDYHSELNMSSLELGDSALYFCASSLARGITEQYFGPGTRLTVT.

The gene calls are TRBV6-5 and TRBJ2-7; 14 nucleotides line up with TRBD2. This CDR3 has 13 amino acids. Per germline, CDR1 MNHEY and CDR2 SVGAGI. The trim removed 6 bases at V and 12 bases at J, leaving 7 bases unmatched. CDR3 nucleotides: TGTGCCAGCAGCATCGGGACTAGCGGGAGAATGTACTTC. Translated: CASSIGTSGRMYF.

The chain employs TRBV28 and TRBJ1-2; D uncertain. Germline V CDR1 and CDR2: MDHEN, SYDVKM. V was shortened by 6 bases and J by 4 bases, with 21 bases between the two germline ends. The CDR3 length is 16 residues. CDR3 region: CASSSEGRQPLYGYTF. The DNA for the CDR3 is TGTGCCAGCAGCTCCGAGGGCCGCCAGCCCCTCTATGGCTACACCTTC.

The CDR3 DNA sequence: TGTGCCAGTAGTATACGGGGGACAGGGGGACCCGAGCAGTACTTC. Encoded protein: CASSIRGTGGPEQYF. V gene TRBV19 combines with J gene TRBJ2-5, with 11 bases matching TRBD1. The J call may be incorrect, as the DNA end agrees better with TRBJ2-7. Germline lookup yields CDR1 LNHDA and CDR2 SQIVND (reference sequence). There are 15 residues in the CDR3.

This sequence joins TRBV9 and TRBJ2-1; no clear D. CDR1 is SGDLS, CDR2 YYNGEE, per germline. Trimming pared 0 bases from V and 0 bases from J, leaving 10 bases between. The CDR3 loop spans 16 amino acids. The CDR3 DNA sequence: TGTGCCAGCAGCGTAGGAGGCGGAGTCTCCTACAATGAGCAGTTCTTC. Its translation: CASSVGGGVSYNEQFF.

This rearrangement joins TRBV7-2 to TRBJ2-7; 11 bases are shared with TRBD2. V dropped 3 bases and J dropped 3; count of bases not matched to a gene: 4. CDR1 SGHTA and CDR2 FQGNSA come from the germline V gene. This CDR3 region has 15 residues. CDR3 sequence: CASSLGLADYYEQYF. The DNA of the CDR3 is TGTGCCAGCAGCTTGGGACTAGCGGATTACTACGAGCAGTACTTC.

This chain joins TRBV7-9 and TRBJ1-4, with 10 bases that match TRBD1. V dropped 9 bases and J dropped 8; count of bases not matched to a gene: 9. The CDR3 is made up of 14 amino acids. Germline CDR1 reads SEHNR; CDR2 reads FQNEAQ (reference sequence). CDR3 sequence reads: CASATGGVREKLFF. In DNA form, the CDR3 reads TGTGCCAGTGCGACAGGGGGCGTTAGGGAAAAACTGTTTTTT.

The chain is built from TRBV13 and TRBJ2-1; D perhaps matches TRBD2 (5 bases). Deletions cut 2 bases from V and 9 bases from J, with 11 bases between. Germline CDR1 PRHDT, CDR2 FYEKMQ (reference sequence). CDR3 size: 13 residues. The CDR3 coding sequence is TGTGCCAGCAGCTTATACAGTCGGGGTGAGCAGTTCTTC. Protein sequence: CASSLYSRGEQFF.

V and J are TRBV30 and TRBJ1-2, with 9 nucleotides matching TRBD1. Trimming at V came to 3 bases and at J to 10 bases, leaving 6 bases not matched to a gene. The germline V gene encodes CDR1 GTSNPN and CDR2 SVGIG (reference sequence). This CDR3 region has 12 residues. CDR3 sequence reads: CAWSPTGGDYTF. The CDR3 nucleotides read TGTGCCTGGAGCCCAACAGGGGGCGACTACACCTTC.